The 14 T cell receptor beta chains in this list originate from one sample, sequenced in a study of shared clonotypes between healthy human individuals. Measured with immunoSEQ multiplex PCR; TCRdb has only the in-frame clones, and not every one. The sample holds hundreds of thousands of clones, around 73% seen once. Sequencing was performed on memory CD4+ T cells sorted from blood. Subset reported: CD45RA-negative fraction. These receptor sequences come from a woman in her 30s in good health.

This clone was seen a few times. The chain uses TRBV23-1 and TRBJ2-7; TRBD1 agrees at 7 bases. TRBV23-1 is an open reading frame, and its role is uncertain. The ends lost 3 bases at V and 4 bases at J; junction bases unmatched: 9. This CDR3 is 15 amino acids long. CDR3 amino acids: CASSHPGTAKYEQYF. The CDR3 bases are TGCGCCAGCAGTCACCCCGGGACAGCAAAATACGAGCAGTACTTC.

This clone has more than one count but fewer than ten. As DNA, the CDR3 is TGTGCCAGCAGCTCAACGGGGGCTCAGCCCCAGCATTTT. Its protein product is CASSSTGAQPQHF. The chain employs TRBV5-6 and TRBJ1-5, with D perhaps TRBD1 (6 bases). The CDR3 has 13 amino acids. Germline assignment: CDR1 SGHDT and CDR2 YYEEEE. Trimming took 3 bases from V and 6 from J, leaving 10 bases between them.

This chain uses TRBV5-1 with TRBJ1-4; TRBD1 matches at 7 bases. The germline CDR1 and CDR2 sequences are SGHRS and YFSETQ. V dropped 5 bases and J dropped 6; count of bases not matched to a gene: 4. The CDR3 has 13 residues. The CDR3 spells CASRTGADEKLFF. CDR3 DNA sequence: TGCGCCAGCAGAACAGGGGCGGATGAAAAACTGTTTTTT.

V gene TRBV27 combines with J gene TRBJ1-2; unclear D gene. CDR1 is MNHEY and CDR2 is SMNVEV in the germline V gene (reference sequence). CDR3 length: 13 residues. Deletions cut 3 bases from V and 5 bases from J, with 10 bases between. CDR3 nucleotides: TGTGCCAGCAGTTTTCGGGGTTGGTATGGCTACACCTTC. It specifies CASSFRGWYGYTF.

In its sample, this clone was seen once. The rearrangement joins TRBV4-1 to TRBJ1-5; D is ambiguous. Deletions cut 4 bases from V and 2 bases from J, with 12 bases between. CDR1 is MGHRA and CDR2 is YSYEKL in the germline V gene. The CDR3 has 15 amino acids. The CDR3 loop reads CASSREGGGNQPQHF. In nucleotides, the CDR3 is TGCGCCAGCAGCCGAGAGGGAGGCGGCAATCAGCCCCAGCATTTT.

The chain has TRBV6-4 and TRBJ2-5; 7 bases are shared with TRBD2. Germline assignment: CDR1 MRHNA and CDR2 SNTAGT. CDR3 size: 13 residues. J gave up 5 bases and V 6 bases, and 6 bases lay outside the gene matches. In nucleotides, the CDR3 is TGTGCCAGCAGCCGGGAGGAAGGGGAGACCCAGTACTTC. This sequence encodes CASSREEGETQYF.

A few counts support this clone. The chain carries TRBV9 and TRBJ2-1, with D perhaps TRBD1 (7 bases). The CDR3 totals 16 residues. The germline V and J ends were trimmed by 0 bases and 0 bases, with 10 bases remaining between them. CDR1 and CDR2 from the germline V gene are SGDLS and YYNGEE. CDR3 DNA: TGTGCCAGCAGCGTAGCGGAGGGGGCCTCCTACAATGAGCAGTTCTTC. This translates into CASSVAEGASYNEQFF.

The table lists this clone with a few counts. The same CDR3 can be traced to other DNA sequences in this sample. V gene TRBV28 combines with J gene TRBJ1-2; D is possibly TRBD1 (5 bases). CDR1 and CDR2 from the germline V gene are MDHEN and SYDVKM. The V end was cut by 3 bases, the J end by 2 bases, with 7 bases between. There are 13 residues in the CDR3. In DNA form, the CDR3 reads TGTGCCAGCAGTTTGGGGCAGAACTATGGCTACACCTTC. It is translated as CASSLGQNYGYTF.

The chain has TRBV29-1 and TRBJ1-1; 7 nucleotides agree with TRBD1. V lost 4 bases, J lost 1 base, and 6 bases stayed unmatched. This CDR3 has 14 residues. Germline CDR1 SQVTM, CDR2 ANQGSEA. CDR3 sequence: CSVAWPGGNTEAFF. The CDR3 bases are TGCAGCGTTGCATGGCCAGGGGGGAACACTGAAGCTTTCTTT.

This clone was observed once. This rearrangement joins TRBV14 to TRBJ1-4; weak D call: TRBD1 (5 bases). CDR1 and CDR2 from the germline V gene are SGHDN and FVKESK. V was pared by 4 bases and J by 4 bases, with 16 bases between. The CDR3 totals 16 residues. The CDR3 DNA sequence: TGTGCCAGCAGCCTTGGGGGACTAGGTTTTAATGAAAAACTGTTTTTT. Its protein is CASSLGGLGFNEKLFF.

The chain combines TRBV30 with TRBJ2-4; tentatively, D is TRBD1 or TRBD2 (5 bases each). This CDR3 has 13 amino acids. Between the trimmed V and J ends, which lost 0 bases and 8 bases, there was a span of 11 bases. The V gene's germline CDR1 is GTSNPN and CDR2 SVGIG (reference sequence). Here the CDR3 DNA reads TGTGCCTGGAGTGTAAGAGGGGCGGACATTCAGTACTTC. This sequence encodes CAWSVRGADIQYF. The full variable domain, in which reference TRBV30 and TRBJ2-4 provide the parts outside the CDR3, is SQTIHQWPATLVQPVGSPLSLECTVEGTSNPNLYWYRQAAGRGLQLLFYSVGIGQISSEVPQNLSASRPQDRQFILSSKKLLLSDSGFYLCAWSVRGADIQYFGAGTRLSVL.

This clone was found a few times. The V call is TRBV4-1, the J call TRBJ1-5; D is uncertain. Germline loops: CDR1 MGHRA, CDR2 YSYEKL. Trimming removed 1 base at V and 0 bases at J, with 10 bases between. The CDR3 is made up of 16 amino acids. The DNA for the CDR3 is TGCGCCAGCAGCCAAGTTTCAGGTCTTAGCAATCAGCCCCAGCATTTT. The encoded protein is CASSQVSGLSNQPQHF.

The sample holds one count of this clone. The J gene is TRBJ1-5, the V gene TRBV4-1; no clear D gene. Per germline, CDR1 MGHRA and CDR2 YSYEKL. The CDR3 sequence is 17 residues long. V lost 4 bases, J lost 0 bases, and 16 bases lay in between. This chain's CDR3 is CASSPQPFADSNQPQHF. The CDR3 DNA is TGCGCCAGCAGCCCCCAGCCGTTTGCCGATAGCAATCAGCCCCAGCATTTT.

The CDR3 DNA is TGTGCCAGCAAGGGACACAGCACAGATACGCAGTATTTT. It encodes CASKGHSTDTQYF. The chain uses TRBV27 and TRBJ2-3; tentative D call: TRBD1 (6 bases). The CDR3 loop spans 13 amino acids. Germline loops: CDR1 MNHEY, CDR2 SMNVEV (reference sequence). V was clipped by 7 bases and J by 0 bases, with 8 bases between them.